There are a few counts of the clone carrying this TCR beta chain. What it recognizes is unknown. The sample comes from a study of OX40 agonist ivuxolimab in advanced cancers. Study-wide context: Ivuxolimab, which patients received intravenously every 2 weeks, was dosed at 0.01 to 10 mg/kg. Study results and limitations: Expanded clones belonging to CD8+ T cells outnumbered, on average, those of CD4+.

The J segment lost 6 bases and the V segment lost 6 bases, leaving 7 bases of the junction unmatched. Per germline, CDR1 MDHEN and CDR2 SYDVKM. This CDR3 is built from 13 residues. Profiling relied on immunoSEQ multiplex PCR, and the TCRdb table lists in-frame clones only, not all of them. This table has about 55,000 clones, approximately 80% appearing once. Sample: CD4+ or CD8+ T cells sorted from blood, taken in a trial of the OX40 agonist ivuxolimab. J is TRBJ1-1 and V is TRBV28; 7 nucleotides match TRBD1. This receptor was obtained from an adult with an advanced solid tumor such as melanoma, head and neck, liver or kidney cancer. The CDR3: CASSRDRVSEAFF. CDR3 DNA sequence: TGTGCCAGCAGCCGAGACAGGGTCTCTGAAGCTTTCTTT.